The rows below give T cell receptor beta chains drawn from one sample of a study of stem cell transplantation in POMP-related autoinflammatory disease. The repertoire was sequenced with immunoSEQ multiplex PCR; TCRdb's copy has only in-frame clones and lacks some. Of roughly 68,000 clones in the sample, roughly 93% were seen once. Sequenced material: CD4+ T cells from PBMCs, taken after stem cell transplantation. Receptors were obtained from a human patient with POMP-related autoinflammation and immune dysregulation (PRAID). These T cells may partly come from the graft donor. The CDR3 runs from the conserved cysteine through the conserved F or W. D genes are given only for firm matches. Size is stated for part of the rows, as once, few or many counts, or as a class when the clone is expanded.

clone size | J gene | D gene | V gene | CDR3 protein | CDR3 DNA
- | TRBJ2-3 | - | TRBV10-3 | CAISDKGSNTDTQYF | TGTGCCATCAGTGATAAGGGGTCTAACACAGATACGCAGTATTTT
- | TRBJ1-4 | - | TRBV7-8 | CASSLGGDGGEKLFF | TGTGCCAGCAGCTTAGGGGGAGACGGGGGCGAAAAACTGTTTTTT
- | TRBJ2-2 | TRBD2 | TRBV3-1/TRBV3-2 | CASRASGSASGELFF | TGTGCCAGCAGAGCTAGCGGGAGCGCGTCCGGGGAGCTGTTTTTT
- | TRBJ1-1 | - | TRBV5-1 | CASSLLRATNTEAFF | TGCGCCAGCAGCCTGCTCAGGGCAACGAACACTGAAGCTTTCTTT
- | TRBJ2-1 | - | TRBV14 | CASSPLLAANSYNEQFF | TGTGCCAGCAGCCCACTGTTAGCCGCGAACTCCTACAATGAGCAGTTCTTC
- | TRBJ2-1 | TRBD2 | TRBV5-1 | CASSPETSGEYNEQFF | TGCGCCAGCAGCCCCGAGACTAGCGGGGAGTACAATGAGCAGTTCTTC
- | TRBJ1-4 | - | TRBV5-1 | CASSQGIGAYNEKLFF | TGCGCCAGCAGCCAGGGGATAGGGGCGTATAATGAAAAACTGTTTTTT
- | TRBJ1-2 | TRBD1 | TRBV9 | CASRGFTGDEANYGYTF | TGTGCCAGCAGGGGATTCACAGGGGACGAAGCTAACTATGGCTACACCTTC
- | TRBJ2-1 | TRBD2 | TRBV14 | CASSQDRRLAGVEQFF | TGTGCCAGCAGCCAAGATCGGAGACTAGCGGGAGTTGAGCAGTTCTTC
- | TRBJ1-1 | - | TRBV28 | CASSPFTGSKAFF | TGTGCCAGCAGTCCATTCACCGGGTCAAAAGCTTTCTTT
- | TRBJ1-2 | TRBD1 | TRBV6-5 | CASSQDRVTDGYTF | TGTGCCAGCAGCCAAGACAGGGTAACCGACGGCTACACCTTC
- | TRBJ2-3 | TRBD1 | TRBV20-1 | CSASWQGADTQYF | TGCAGTGCTAGTTGGCAGGGGGCAGATACGCAGTATTTT
- | TRBJ2-3 | - | TRBV5-1 | CASSPAGDEQYF | TGCGCCAGCAGTCCGGCCGGGGATGAGCAGTATTTT
- | TRBJ2-3 | - | TRBV6-5 | CASSYGGAPTDTQYF | TGTGCCAGCAGTTACGGGGGGGCCCCCACAGATACGCAGTATTTT
- | TRBJ1-2 | - | TRBV18 | CASSPLSEGTNYGYTF | TGTGCCAGCTCACCACTCTCTGAGGGGACTAACTATGGCTACACCTTC
- | TRBJ2-1 | TRBD2 | TRBV7-8 | CASSLDERENPYNEQFF | TGTGCCAGCAGCTTAGATGAGCGGGAGAATCCCTACAATGAGCAGTTCTTC
once | TRBJ2-3 | TRBD2 | TRBV30 | CAWSVAGAGTDTQYF | TGTGCCTGGAGTGTAGCGGGAGCGGGCACAGATACGCAGTATTTT
- | TRBJ1-2 | - | TRBV4-2 | CASSQEPLLAPHGYTF | TGTGCCAGCAGCCAAGAACCCCTCTTGGCCCCCCACGGCTACACCTTC
- | TRBJ2-5 | TRBD1 | TRBV30 | CASTGQAQETQYF | TGTGCCTCGACCGGACAGGCCCAAGAGACCCAGTACTTC
- | TRBJ2-5 | - | TRBV19 | CASSMGGPVQETQYF | TGTGCCAGTAGTATGGGGGGCCCTGTTCAAGAGACCCAGTACTTC
- | TRBJ1-6 | - | TRBV6-5 | CASQTEIRSPLHF | TGTGCCAGTCAGACAGAGATACGATCACCCCTCCACTTT
- | TRBJ1-2 | TRBD1 | TRBV5-1 | CASSYGQAGANYGYTF | TGCGCCAGCAGCTACGGACAGGCCGGGGCCAACTATGGCTACACCTTC
- | TRBJ2-1 | - | TRBV24-1 | CATSGGASYNEQFF | TGTGCCACCAGTGGTGGGGCCTCCTACAATGAGCAGTTCTTC
- | TRBJ2-3 | TRBD2 | TRBV5-1 | CASSFRPIAGAMNTQYF | TGCGCCAGCAGCTTTCGCCCAATAGCGGGGGCCATGAATACGCAGTATTTT
- | TRBJ2-1 | TRBD1 | TRBV3-1/TRBV3-2 | CASSQWSPTGAEQFF | TGTGCCAGCAGCCAATGGTCCCCGACAGGGGCTGAGCAGTTCTTC
- | TRBJ2-7 | TRBD1 | TRBV6-5 | CASSLLGQGVYEQYF | TGTGCCAGCAGTCTCCTGGGACAGGGGGTTTACGAGCAGTACTTC
once | TRBJ2-5 | - | TRBV14 | CASSHDWASGTQYF | TGTGCCAGCAGCCACGATTGGGCATCGGGGACCCAGTACTTC
- | TRBJ2-1 | TRBD1 | TRBV5-1 | CASSWGTGYNEQFF | TGCGCCAGCAGCTGGGGGACAGGTTACAATGAGCAGTTCTTC
- | TRBJ1-4 | TRBD1 | TRBV9 | CASSVYGDRGSEKLFF | TGTGCCAGCAGCGTATATGGGGACAGAGGTAGTGAAAAACTGTTTTTT
- | TRBJ2-5 | - | TRBV9 | CASSVEGGRQETQYF | TGTGCCAGCAGCGTAGAAGGAGGGCGGCAAGAGACCCAGTACTTC
- | TRBJ2-5 | TRBD1 | TRBV2 | CASRGDRGETQYF | TGTGCCAGCAGGGGGGACAGGGGAGAGACCCAGTACTTC
- | TRBJ1-4 | TRBD1 | TRBV18 | CASSPLYRDRHEKLFF | TGTGCCAGCTCACCTCTTTACCGGGACAGACATGAAAAACTGTTTTTT
- | TRBJ2-6 | - | TRBV5-6 | CASSSTTGTWSSGANVLTF | TGTGCCAGCAGCTCAACCACCGGGACATGGAGCTCTGGGGCCAACGTCCTGACTTTC
few | TRBJ1-3 | - | TRBV7-6 | CASSPKRYRQTRSGNTIYF | TGTGCCAGCAGCCCCAAACGGTACCGACAGACTCGCTCTGGAAACACCATATATTTT
- | TRBJ2-2 | TRBD2 | TRBV3-1/TRBV3-2 | CASSLRGLGGTGELFF | TGTGCCAGCAGTCTAAGGGGACTAGGGGGGACCGGGGAGCTGTTTTTT
- | TRBJ2-7 | - | TRBV6-5 | CASRGALDYEQYF | TGTGCCAGCAGGGGGGCACTAGACTACGAGCAGTACTTC
- | TRBJ1-2 | - | TRBV19 | CASTNRYGYTF | TGTGCCAGTACCAACCGCTATGGCTACACCTTC
- | TRBJ1-2 | TRBD1 | TRBV10-3 | CAIRQDRGQDGYTF | TGTGCCATCCGTCAGGACAGGGGGCAGGATGGCTACACCTTC
- | TRBJ1-3 | - | TRBV30 | CAWGWAPAGNTIYF | TGTGCCTGGGGTTGGGCCCCGGCTGGAAACACCATATATTTT
- | TRBJ2-5 | TRBD2 | TRBV9 | CASSGRVGLVDQETQYF | TGTGCCAGCAGCGGTAGGGTAGGACTAGTGGACCAAGAGACCCAGTACTTC
once | TRBJ2-7 | - | TRBV2 | CASSDPQTFYEQYF | TGTGCCAGCAGTGATCCGCAGACATTCTACGAGCAGTACTTC
- | TRBJ1-2 | - | TRBV2 | CASSERARSSFNYGYTF | TGTGCCAGCAGTGAGAGGGCCAGAAGTTCCTTTAACTATGGCTACACCTTC
- | TRBJ2-1 | - | TRBV5-1 | CASSLNWGENEQFF | TGCGCCAGCAGCTTGAATTGGGGGGAGAATGAGCAGTTCTTC
- | TRBJ2-7 | - | TRBV6-5 | CASSYVSVRSSYEQYF | TGTGCCAGCAGTTACGTTTCGGTCCGGAGCTCCTACGAGCAGTACTTC
- | TRBJ1-2 | TRBD1 | TRBV29-1 | CSVEGQGANDYGYTF | TGCAGCGTTGAAGGACAGGGGGCGAACGACTATGGCTACACCTTC
- | TRBJ2-1 | - | TRBV10-2 | CASSVGQSYYNEQFF | TGCGCCAGCAGTGTCGGGCAGTCTTACTACAATGAGCAGTTCTTC
- | TRBJ1-1 | - | TRBV6-6 | CASSFVASEAFF | TGTGCCAGCAGCTTCGTTGCGAGTGAAGCTTTCTTT
- | TRBJ2-2 | - | TRBV4-1 | CASSQRHRTNTGELFF | TGCGCCAGCAGCCAAAGACACCGCACGAACACCGGGGAGCTGTTTTTT
- | TRBJ2-1 | - | TRBV11-2 | CASSSSWGSYNEQFF | TGTGCCAGCAGCTCTAGTTGGGGCTCCTACAATGAGCAGTTCTTC
- | TRBJ1-2 | - | TRBV5-1 | CASSLVWDYGYTF | TGCGCCAGCAGCTTGGTCTGGGACTATGGCTACACCTTC
few | TRBJ2-2 | - | TRBV11-3 | CASSLGGNTGELFF | TGTGCCAGCAGCTTGGGAGGGAACACCGGGGAGCTGTTTTTT
- | TRBJ2-7 | - | TRBV2 | CASSDWGPTYEQYF | TGTGCCAGCAGTGATTGGGGGCCTACCTACGAGCAGTACTTC
- | TRBJ2-3 | - | TRBV5-4 | CASSPLGLSGLGTDTQYF | TGTGCCAGCAGCCCCTTAGGCCTATCGGGGTTAGGCACAGATACGCAGTATTTT
- | TRBJ1-1 | TRBD1 | TRBV10-1 | CASRGQMNTEAFF | TGCGCCAGCAGGGGACAGATGAACACTGAAGCTTTCTTT
- | TRBJ2-5 | TRBD1 | TRBV6-5 | CASRGTGGETQYF | TGTGCCAGCAGAGGGACAGGGGGGGAGACCCAGTACTTC